This T cell receptor beta chain was observed in a study of Graves' ophthalmopathy and Graves' hyperthyroidism. From RNA, the CDR3 regions of TCR beta chains were amplified and sequenced. HTBI primers were used in a first-round RT-PCR, which preceded a second-round multiplex PCR. TCRdb processed the multiplex PCR reads anew with MiXCR; each CDR3 protein has one entry. The sample has roughly 500,000 distinct CDR3 sequences; about an eighth are singletons. This clonotype was picked up many times. Germline V gene lookup returns CDR1 SGHAT and CDR2 FQNNGV. CDR3 size: 13 residues. With 4 bases removed from V and 4 bases from J, the gap between germline ends came to 10 bases. Diagnostic conclusions were grounded in clinical symptoms, serum thyroxine, TRAb, thyroid ultrasound and orbital computed tomography.

V and J are TRBV11-2 and TRBJ1-2; possible D gene TRBD1, 5 bases. Sequenced input: blood. This clonotype originated in a woman aged 25 to 39 with Graves' ophthalmopathy. The CDR3 is CASSSGRPYGYTF. The CDR3 DNA reads as TGTGCCAGCAGCTCGGGACGGCCCTATGGCTACACCTTC.